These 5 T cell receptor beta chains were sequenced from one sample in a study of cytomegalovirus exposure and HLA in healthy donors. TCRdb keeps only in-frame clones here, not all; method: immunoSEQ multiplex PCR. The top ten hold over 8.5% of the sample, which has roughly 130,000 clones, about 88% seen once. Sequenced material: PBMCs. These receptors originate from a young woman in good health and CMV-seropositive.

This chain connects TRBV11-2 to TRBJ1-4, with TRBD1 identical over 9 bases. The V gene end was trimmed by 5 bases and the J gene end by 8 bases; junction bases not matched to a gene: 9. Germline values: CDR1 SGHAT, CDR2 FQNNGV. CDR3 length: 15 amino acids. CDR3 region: CASSLRDRAEEKLFF. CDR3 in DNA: TGTGCCAGCAGCCTAAGGGACAGGGCGGAGGAAAAACTGTTTTTT.

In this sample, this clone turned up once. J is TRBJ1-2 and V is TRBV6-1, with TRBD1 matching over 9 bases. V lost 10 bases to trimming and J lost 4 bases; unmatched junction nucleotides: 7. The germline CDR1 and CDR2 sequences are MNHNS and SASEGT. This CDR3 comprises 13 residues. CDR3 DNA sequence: TGTGCCACCAGAGAGACAGGGGGCTATGGCTACACCTTC. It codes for CATRETGGYGYTF.

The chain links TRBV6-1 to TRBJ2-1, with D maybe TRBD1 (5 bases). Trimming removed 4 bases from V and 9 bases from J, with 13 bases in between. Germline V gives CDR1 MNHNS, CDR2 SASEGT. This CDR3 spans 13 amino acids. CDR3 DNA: TGTGCCAGCAGTGTAGCCAGGGTTGGTGAGCAGTTCTTC. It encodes CASSVARVGEQFF.

CDR3 loop: CASSLVRRGATNEKLFF. CDR3 sequence (DNA): TGTGCCAGCAGCTTAGTTCGTCGCGGCGCAACTAATGAAAAACTGTTTTTT. V is TRBV7-9 and J is TRBJ1-4; D gene unclear. Trimming removed 1 base from V and 0 bases from J, with 12 bases in between. This CDR3 is built from 17 residues. Germline loops: CDR1 SEHNR, CDR2 FQNEAQ (reference sequence). The entire variable domain, with the rest obtained from reference TRBV7-9 and TRBJ1-4, is as follows: DTGVSQNPRHKITKRGQNVTFRCDPISEHNRLYWYRQTLGQGPEFLTYFQNEAQLEKSRLLSDRFSAERPKGSFSTLEIQRTEQGDSAMYLCASSLVRRGATNEKLFFGSGTQLSVL.

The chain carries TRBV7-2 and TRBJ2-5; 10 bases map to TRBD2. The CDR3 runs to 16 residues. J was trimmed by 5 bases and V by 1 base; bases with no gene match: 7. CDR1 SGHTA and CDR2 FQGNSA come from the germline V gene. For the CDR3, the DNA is TGTGCCAGCAGCTTAGGGCCAGCGGGGGGGCAGGAGACCCAGTACTTC. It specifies CASSLGPAGGQETQYF.